This T cell receptor (beta chain) appears in the sequencing data of a study of T cells in Graves' hyperthyroidism and ophthalmopathy (dated by TCRdb to about 2019). The study in broad terms: Peripheral blood was collected at initial diagnosis, before any treatment. A discovery cohort of 95 to 100 patients, about 43 with Graves' ophthalmopathy and approximately 57 with stable Graves' hyperthyroidism, was used to find distinguishing TCR V-J signatures. Whether ophthalmopathy could be predicted prospectively was tested in an independent validation cohort made up of about 18 hyperthyroidism patients plus 17 patients who later progressed to ophthalmopathy. The 100 or so discovery patients were randomly divided into training and test sets at a 7:3 ratio. The study also compared thyroid tissue and blood T-cell repertoires from 6 or 7 Graves' hyperthyroidism patients. After sampling, hyperthyroidism patients received methimazole starting at 30 mg daily, and ophthalmopathy patients received high-dose intravenous methylprednisolone. According to the paper, TCR Vbeta CDR3 sequencing was carried out on 120 to 150 peripheral blood samples, which came from 40 to 45 ophthalmopathy, 75 to 80 hyperthyroidism and about 17 progressor patients.

Ophthalmopathy patients had moderately to severely active disease, Clinical Activity Score of at least 3, NOSPECS grade of at least 4, and duration under 3 months. The study excluded patients with uncontrolled infections, other autoimmune diseases, pregnancy or lactation. Diagnoses were established on the basis of clinical symptoms, serum thyroxine and TRAb, thyroid ultrasound, and orbital computed tomography. Ficoll-Paque density gradient centrifugation was used to isolate PBMCs from under 11 ml of fresh peripheral blood. Total RNA was extracted with Trizol reagent, and quality was checked on an Agilent 2100 Bioanalyzer. The TCR beta CDR3 regions were amplified from the RNA transcripts. A first-round RT-PCR of the TCR CDR3 used the HTBI primer set with the Qiagen OneStep RT-PCR kit. The libraries were constructed in a second round of multiplex PCR and then size-selected and purified. Sequencing of the libraries was done on an Illumina HiSeq2000 using paired-end 100 bp reads. Turning to the authors' computational methods: SOAPnuke was used to process the raw data, with reads discarded if the reads contained adapters or uncalled bases, had a mean Phred below 15, or lacked an exact constant-primer or identifier match. High-quality paired reads were merged using COPE v1.2.5, and each unique nucleotide sequence was defined as a clonotype. Clonotypes were aligned to IMGT TRBV, TRBD and TRBJ reference segments using MiTCR v1.1. Only V-J combinations with frequency above 0.0001, covering about 99% of repertoires, were analysed. A TCS score was defined as the ratio between F50 (clonal expansion) and ExV (chaos), using BLOSUM62-based TCRdist between CDR3 peptides within each V-J. Welch's t-statistics and random forest reduced fewer than 600 V-J features to some 14, which were used in a naive Bayes classifier (R e1071). The public reads were run again by TCRdb, first through fastp at Q25 and then through MiXCR, and only productive beta chains were kept. Here each entry gathers all rows of one CDR3 protein and keeps the most common genes and DNA. The V and J calls shown here were made by TCRdb, not taken from the authors' results. This sample holds around 600,000 distinct CDR3 sequences; approximately 14% were observed only once. The ten top clones hold over 6% of the sample.

On the study overall, not on this receptor specifically: In validation, progression to ophthalmopathy was predicted by the model with nearly 71% sensitivity and roughly 72% specificity, a median of roughly 6 months before onset. Blood samples also contained most of the expanded thyroid clonotypes (frequency above 0.001), which suggests that blood repertoires may reflect thyroid immune responses. No statistical method was used to fix the sample size in advance, and group allocation was not hidden from the investigators. A model built on a 13 V-J signature distinguished ophthalmopathy from stable hyperthyroidism, reaching about 89% sensitivity and around 82% specificity in cross-validation and 80%/75% in testing.

This clonotype has a count of ten or more. Its antigen has not been determined. No qualities accompany the bases; no much larger clone lies one base away. CDR3 length: 15 amino acids, cysteine to phenylalanine. Only the CDR3 portion is preserved as DNA: 45 bases, with reading frame beginning at the first base. CDR1 KGHDR and CDR2 SFDVKD were looked up in the germline V gene. Ends trimmed: V by 4 bases, J by 5 bases; bases unmatched to a gene: 8. The origin of this receptor is a woman between 18 and 30 years old with Graves' ophthalmopathy. The chain joins TRBV24-1 to TRBJ2-5; 8 bases in the middle match TRBD1. The sequencing input was blood. The CDR3 protein: CATSDSGTGIETQYF. The sequenced DNA is TGTGCCACCAGTGACTCCGGGACAGGCATTGAGACCCAGTACTTC.